Listed below are T cell receptor beta chains from one sample, sequenced in a study of blood T cell repertoires in COVID-19. TCRdb's copy holds only in-frame clones and misses some; the assay was immunoSEQ multiplex PCR. Among 270,000 or so clones listed, 83% were seen once. The sample comprised peripheral blood. These receptors originate from a woman aged 45 to 65 who had recovered from COVID-19. The conserved cysteine and the conserved F or W are not part of the CDR3 here. The D gene is left open where the match is weak. Clone size is shown for a subset of rows, as once, few, many or a class of expanded clone.

>-|-|TRBV5-4
ASSLAQTSLEY
>-|few|TRBV28
ASSARRVLSEQY
>-|-|TRBV7-2
ASSLAGLSTDTQY
>-|-|TRBV28
ATRPGGEGTGELF
>-|-|TRBV25-1
ASSVAGRGHGYT
>TRBD1|-|TRBV5-6
ASSRRQGGLTGELF
>-|-|TRBV5-6
ASSLWGPQRNIQY
>TRBD1|-|TRBV7-9
ASQGAGELF
>-|-|TRBV28
ASSSDQGFQETQY
>-|once|TRBV28
ASSNRYTASGNTIY
>-|-|TRBV7-9
ASSSKSTDTQY
>-|-|TRBV19
ASSISGYRYEQY
>-|once|TRBV3-1/TRBV3-2
ASSQVAGGQVRGYT
>TRBD2|-|TRBV18
ASSPGTSGYEQY
>TRBD1|-|TRBV7-8
ASSLTRQGSYGYT
>-|-|TRBV2
ASTEGRPPLH
>-|-|TRBV7-2
ASSWTANYGYT
>TRBD1|-|TRBV19
ASSGDRGLYTGELF
>TRBD1|-|TRBV5-1
ASSHTGTANYEQY
>-|-|TRBV5-1
ASSDVGAAGQF
>TRBD2|-|TRBV7-2
ASSLARGADTQY
>TRBD2|-|TRBV7-2
ASSERLAGGRETQY
>-|-|TRBV18
ASFGTRNTEAF
>-|-|TRBV7-9
ATGEDTGELF
>TRBD1|-|TRBV30
AWSVRDRVNEKLF
>-|-|TRBV7-9
ASSFPAGAGEKLF
>-|-|TRBV19
ASSTTTGNEAF
>TRBD2|-|TRBV6-2/TRBV6-3
ASSPQPGLGVETQY
>-|-|TRBV5-1
ASSRWTEQETQY
>-|-|TRBV21-1
ASSKGVGDRGTSLEAF
>-|-|TRBV15
ATSRYTGYDGYT
>-|-|TRBV3-1/TRBV3-2
ASSQDEGRSEAF
>TRBD1|-|TRBV2
ASSPRDSFYNEQF
>TRBD2|-|TRBV2
ASSELAGGYEQY
>TRBD1|few|TRBV3-1/TRBV3-2
ASSQGTGAGEQY
>TRBD2|-|TRBV7-3
ASSSGTSGYNEQF
>TRBD1|-|TRBV7-2
ASSPQVTGAFYEQY
>TRBD1|-|TRBV7-2
ASSSPGGGYGYT
>-|once|TRBV7-9
ASSRAGQSGNTIY
>-|-|TRBV5-1
ASSLQGSEAF
>-|-|TRBV28
ASSKGGNTEAF
>-|-|TRBV20-1
SEAGDYGYT
>TRBD1|-|TRBV24-1
ATSGQGAHEQY
>-|-|TRBV19
ASGGRGGTSNQPQH
>-|-|TRBV19
ASSIDLRGQSPLH
>-|-|TRBV7-2
ASSSLGGMNNQPQH
>-|-|TRBV3-1/TRBV3-2
ASSQGPQQGPIVDYGYT
>TRBD2|-|TRBV5-4
ASSSLAGGYGYAGELF
>TRBD2|once|TRBV5-8
ASSLEGVGGGAGETQY
>-|once|TRBV18
ASSPPGSNEQF
>TRBD1|few|TRBV9
ASSVGTGSRANTIY
>TRBD1|-|TRBV18
ASSPWTGGGTNSPLH
>TRBD2|-|TRBV28
ASSFSGGGNEQF